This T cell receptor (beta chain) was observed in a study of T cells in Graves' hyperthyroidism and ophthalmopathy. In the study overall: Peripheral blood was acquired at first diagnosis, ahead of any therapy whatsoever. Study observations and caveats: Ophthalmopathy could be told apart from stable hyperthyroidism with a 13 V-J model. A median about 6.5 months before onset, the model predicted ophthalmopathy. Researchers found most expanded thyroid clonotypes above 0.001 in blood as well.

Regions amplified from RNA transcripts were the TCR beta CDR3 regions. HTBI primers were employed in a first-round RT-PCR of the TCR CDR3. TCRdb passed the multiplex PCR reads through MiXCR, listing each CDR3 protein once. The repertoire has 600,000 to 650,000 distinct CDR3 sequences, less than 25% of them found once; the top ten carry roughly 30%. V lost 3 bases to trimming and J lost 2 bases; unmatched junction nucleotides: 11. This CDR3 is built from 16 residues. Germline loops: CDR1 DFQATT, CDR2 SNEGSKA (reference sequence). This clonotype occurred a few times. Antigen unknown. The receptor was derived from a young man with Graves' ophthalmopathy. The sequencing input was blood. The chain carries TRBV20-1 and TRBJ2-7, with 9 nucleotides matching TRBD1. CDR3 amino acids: CSASGWRGTGPYEQYF. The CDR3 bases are TGCAGTGCTAGTGGATGGAGAGGGACAGGGCCCTACGAGCAGTACTTC.